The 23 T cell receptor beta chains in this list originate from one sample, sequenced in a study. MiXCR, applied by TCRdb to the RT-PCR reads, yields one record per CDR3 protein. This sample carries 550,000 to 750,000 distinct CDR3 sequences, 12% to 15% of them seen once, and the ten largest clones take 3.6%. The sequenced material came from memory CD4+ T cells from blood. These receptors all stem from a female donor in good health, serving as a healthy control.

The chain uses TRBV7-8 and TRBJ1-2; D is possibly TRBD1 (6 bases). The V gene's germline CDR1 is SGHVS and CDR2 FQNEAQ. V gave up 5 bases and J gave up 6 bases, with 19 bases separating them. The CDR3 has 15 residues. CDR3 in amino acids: CASSRTLGGTNGYTF. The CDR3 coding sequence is TGTGCCAGCAGCCGAACCCTGGGGGGGACAAATGGCTACACCTTC.

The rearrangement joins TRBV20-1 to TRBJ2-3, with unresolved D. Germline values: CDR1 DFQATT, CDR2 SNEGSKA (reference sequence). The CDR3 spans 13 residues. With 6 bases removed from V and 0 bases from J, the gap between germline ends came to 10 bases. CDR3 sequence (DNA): TGCAGTGCCACTGGTATTAGCACAGATACGCAGTATTTT. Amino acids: CSATGISTDTQYF.

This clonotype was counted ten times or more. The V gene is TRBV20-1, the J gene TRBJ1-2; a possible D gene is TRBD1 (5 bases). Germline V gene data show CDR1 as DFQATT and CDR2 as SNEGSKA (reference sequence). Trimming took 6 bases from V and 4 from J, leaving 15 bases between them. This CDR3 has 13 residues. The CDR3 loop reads CSAWDGGSYGYTF. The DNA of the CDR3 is TGCAGTGCATGGGACGGTGGGTCCTATGGCTACACCTTC.

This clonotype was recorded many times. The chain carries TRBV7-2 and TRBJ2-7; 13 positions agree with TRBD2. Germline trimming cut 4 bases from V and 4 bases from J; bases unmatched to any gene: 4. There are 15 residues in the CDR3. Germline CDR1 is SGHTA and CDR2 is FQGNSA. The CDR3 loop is CASSSGLAGEYEQYF. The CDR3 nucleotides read TGTGCCAGCAGCTCCGGACTAGCGGGAGAGTACGAGCAGTACTTC.

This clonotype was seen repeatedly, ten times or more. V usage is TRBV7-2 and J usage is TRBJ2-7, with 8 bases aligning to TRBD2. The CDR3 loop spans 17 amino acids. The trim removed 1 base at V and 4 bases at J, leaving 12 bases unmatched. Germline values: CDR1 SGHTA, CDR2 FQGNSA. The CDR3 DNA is TGTGCCAGCAGCTTAGATCGACGGGAGGGCCAGGGTTACGAGCAGTACTTC. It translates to CASSLDRREGQGYEQYF.

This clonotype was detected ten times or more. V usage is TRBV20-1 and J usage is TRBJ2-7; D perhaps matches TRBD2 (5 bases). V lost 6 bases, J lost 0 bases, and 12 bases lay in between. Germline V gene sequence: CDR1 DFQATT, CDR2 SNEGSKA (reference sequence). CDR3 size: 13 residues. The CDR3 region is CSARSGISYEQYF. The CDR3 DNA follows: TGCAGTGCCCGATCCGGGATCTCCTACGAGCAGTACTTC.

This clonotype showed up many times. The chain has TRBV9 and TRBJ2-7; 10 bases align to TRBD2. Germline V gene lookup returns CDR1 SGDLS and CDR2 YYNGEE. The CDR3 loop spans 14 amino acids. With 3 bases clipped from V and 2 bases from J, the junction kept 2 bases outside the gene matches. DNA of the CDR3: TGTGCCAGCAGCGCCGGACTAGCGGCCTACGAGCAGTACTTC. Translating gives CASSAGLAAYEQYF.

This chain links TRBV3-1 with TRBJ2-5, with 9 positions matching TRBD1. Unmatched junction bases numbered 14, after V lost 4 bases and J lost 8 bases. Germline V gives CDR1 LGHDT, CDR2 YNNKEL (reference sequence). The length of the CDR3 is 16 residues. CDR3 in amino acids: CASSPRMGSGQGTQYF. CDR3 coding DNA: TGTGCCAGCAGCCCCCGAATGGGCTCGGGACAGGGAACCCAGTACTTC.

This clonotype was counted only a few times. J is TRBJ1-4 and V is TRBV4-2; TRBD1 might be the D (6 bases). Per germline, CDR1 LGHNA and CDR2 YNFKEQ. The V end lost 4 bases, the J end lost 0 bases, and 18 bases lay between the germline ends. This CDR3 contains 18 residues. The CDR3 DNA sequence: TGTGCCAGCAGCCCAAGCGGACAGCGCCATGCAACTAATGAAAAACTGTTTTTT. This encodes CASSPSGQRHATNEKLFF.

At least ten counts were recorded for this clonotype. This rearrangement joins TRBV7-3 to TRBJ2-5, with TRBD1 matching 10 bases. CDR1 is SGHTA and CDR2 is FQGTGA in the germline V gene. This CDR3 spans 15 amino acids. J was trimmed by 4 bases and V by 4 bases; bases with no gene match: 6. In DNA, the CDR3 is TGTGCCAGCAGCTCCCAGACAGGGGGCGGAGAGACCCAGTACTTC. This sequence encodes CASSSQTGGGETQYF.

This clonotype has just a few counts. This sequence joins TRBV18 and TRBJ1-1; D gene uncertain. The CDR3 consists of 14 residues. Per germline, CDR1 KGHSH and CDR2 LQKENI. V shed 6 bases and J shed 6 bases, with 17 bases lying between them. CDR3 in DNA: TGTGCCAGCTCGTCGGAGGCTCGGGGTTCTGAAGCTTTCTTT. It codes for CASSSEARGSEAFF.

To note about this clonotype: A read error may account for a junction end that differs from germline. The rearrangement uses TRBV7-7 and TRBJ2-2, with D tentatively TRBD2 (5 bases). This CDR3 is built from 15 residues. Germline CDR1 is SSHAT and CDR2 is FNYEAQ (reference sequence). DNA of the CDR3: TGTGCTAGCAGCCCTAGGACTGCGAACACCGGGGAGCTGTTTTTT. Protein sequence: CASSPRTANTGELFF.

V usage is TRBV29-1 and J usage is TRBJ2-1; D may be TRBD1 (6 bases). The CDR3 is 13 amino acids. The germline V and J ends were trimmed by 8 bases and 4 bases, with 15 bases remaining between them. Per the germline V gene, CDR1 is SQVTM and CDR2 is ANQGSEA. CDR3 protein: CSRTDEVYNEQFF. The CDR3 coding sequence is TGCAGCAGGACAGACGAAGTTTACAATGAGCAGTTCTTC.

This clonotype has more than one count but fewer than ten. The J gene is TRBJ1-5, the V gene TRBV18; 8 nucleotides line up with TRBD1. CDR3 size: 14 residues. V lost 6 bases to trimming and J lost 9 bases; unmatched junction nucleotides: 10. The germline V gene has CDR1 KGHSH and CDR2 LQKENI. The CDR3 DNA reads TGTGCCAGCTCGCAGGACAGGGTCCTAGGGCCCCAGCATTTT. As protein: CASSQDRVLGPQHF.

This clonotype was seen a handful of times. CDR3 nucleotide sequence: TGTGCCACCAGTGATTTTGGACAGGGGGTAGGAGAGACCCAGTACTTC. Translated: CATSDFGQGVGETQYF. The chain recombines TRBV24-1 with TRBJ2-5, with 10 positions matching TRBD1. There are 16 residues in the CDR3. The trim removed 1 base at V and 4 bases at J, leaving 5 bases unmatched. CDR1 KGHDR and CDR2 SFDVKD come from the germline V gene.

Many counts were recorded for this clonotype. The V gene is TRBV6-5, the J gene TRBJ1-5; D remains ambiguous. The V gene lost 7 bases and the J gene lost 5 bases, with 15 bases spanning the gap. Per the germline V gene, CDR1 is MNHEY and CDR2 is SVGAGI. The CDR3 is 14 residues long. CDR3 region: CASKRPGMDQPQHF. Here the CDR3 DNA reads TGTGCCAGCAAGCGACCGGGGATGGATCAGCCCCAGCATTTT.

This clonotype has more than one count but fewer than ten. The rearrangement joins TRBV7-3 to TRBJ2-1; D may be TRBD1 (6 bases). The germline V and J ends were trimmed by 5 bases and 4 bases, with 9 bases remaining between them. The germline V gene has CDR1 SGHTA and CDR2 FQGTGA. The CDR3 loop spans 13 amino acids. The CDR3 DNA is TGTGCCAGCAGCGCGGACAGATACAATGAGCAGTTCTTC. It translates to CASSADRYNEQFF.

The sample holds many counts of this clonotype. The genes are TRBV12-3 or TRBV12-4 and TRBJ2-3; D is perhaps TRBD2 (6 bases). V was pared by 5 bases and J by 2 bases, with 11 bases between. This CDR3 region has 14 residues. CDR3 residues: CASSAGLPTDTQYF. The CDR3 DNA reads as TGTGCCAGCAGTGCGGGACTCCCCACAGATACGCAGTATTTT.

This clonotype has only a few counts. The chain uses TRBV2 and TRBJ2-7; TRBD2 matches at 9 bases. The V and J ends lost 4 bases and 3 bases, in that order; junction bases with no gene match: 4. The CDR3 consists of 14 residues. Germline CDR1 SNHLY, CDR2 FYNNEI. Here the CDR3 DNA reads TGTGCCAGCAGTGGCGGTAGCGGGAGCTACGAGCAGTACTTC. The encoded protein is CASSGGSGSYEQYF.

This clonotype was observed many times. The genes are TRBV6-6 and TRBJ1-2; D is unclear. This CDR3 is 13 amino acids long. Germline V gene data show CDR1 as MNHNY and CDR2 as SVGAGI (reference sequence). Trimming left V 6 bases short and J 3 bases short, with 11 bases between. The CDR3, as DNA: TGTGCCAGCAGCGCCCGTGCAGACTATGGCTACACCTTC. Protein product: CASSARADYGYTF.

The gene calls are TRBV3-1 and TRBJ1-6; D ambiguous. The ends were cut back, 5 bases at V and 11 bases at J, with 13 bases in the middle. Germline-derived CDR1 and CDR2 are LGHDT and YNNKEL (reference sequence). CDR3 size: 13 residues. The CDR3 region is CASSGQTFTPLHF. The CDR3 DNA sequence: TGTGCCAGCAGCGGGCAGACCTTCACACCCCTCCACTTT.

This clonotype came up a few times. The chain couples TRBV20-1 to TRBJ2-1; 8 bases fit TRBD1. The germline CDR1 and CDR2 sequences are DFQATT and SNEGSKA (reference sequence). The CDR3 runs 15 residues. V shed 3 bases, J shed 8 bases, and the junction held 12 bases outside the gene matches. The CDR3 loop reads CSARSMTGATDEQFF. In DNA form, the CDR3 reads TGCAGTGCTAGGTCCATGACAGGGGCAACGGATGAGCAGTTCTTC.

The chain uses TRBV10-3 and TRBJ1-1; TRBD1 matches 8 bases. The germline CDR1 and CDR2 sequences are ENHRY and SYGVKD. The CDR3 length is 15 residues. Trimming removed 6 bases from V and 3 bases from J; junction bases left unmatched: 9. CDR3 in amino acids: CAIRDGTGGDTEAFF. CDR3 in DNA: TGTGCCATCAGGGATGGTACAGGGGGGGACACTGAAGCTTTCTTT.